This TCR beta chain was documented in a study of T cells in Graves' hyperthyroidism and ophthalmopathy. Findings of the study overall: The model forecast ophthalmopathy, anticipating it by a median around 6.9 months before onset.

Based on clinical symptoms, serum thyroxine and TRAb, thyroid ultrasound and orbital computed tomography, diagnoses were reached. PBMCs came from 9 to 10 ml fresh peripheral blood. In its sample, this clonotype was seen many times. The antigen remains undetermined. Trimming removed 5 bases from V and 0 bases from J; junction bases left unmatched: 8. Germline values: CDR1 MNHEY, CDR2 SVGEGT. This CDR3 is 17 amino acids long. Regions amplified from RNA transcripts were the TCR beta CDR3 regions. A set of HTBI primers served as the primers for a first-round RT-PCR of the TCR CDR3. TCRdb passed the multiplex PCR reads through MiXCR, listing each CDR3 protein once. The table lists 300,000 to 400,000 distinct CDR3 sequences, roughly 13% of them singletons.

This TCR was recovered from a woman under 30 with Graves' hyperthyroidism. The rearrangement joins TRBV6-2 or TRBV6-3 to TRBJ2-4, with TRBD2 matching 9 bases. The sample consisted of blood. In nucleotides, the CDR3 is TGTGCCAGCAGTCGCCTGACTAGCGGTCTAGCCAAAAACATTCAGTACTTC. This sequence encodes CASSRLTSGLAKNIQYF.